One sample yielded the 5 T cell receptor beta chains listed below, sequenced in a study of CD8 T cells in ankylosing spondylitis. Study outcomes and limitations: About 8 highly homologous variants made up a TCR beta motif, and this motif appeared characteristic of ankylosing spondylitis blood.

These receptors' targets are unknown. Each CDR3 protein is one row after TCRdb ran MiXCR on the 5' RACE reads. The profile shows 650,000 to 800,000 distinct CDR3 sequences, 15% to 20% of them singletons. The specimen was blood, either unsorted or a sorted T cell fraction (not recorded which). These receptors all come from a male donor with ankylosing spondylitis.

This clonotype was observed a few times. This rearrangement joins TRBV7-9 to TRBJ2-5, with 8 bases fitting TRBD2. J was trimmed by 5 bases and V by 5 bases; bases with no gene match: 7. The CDR3 has 14 residues. Germline V gene data show CDR1 as SEHNR and CDR2 as FQNEAQ (reference sequence). CDR3 in DNA: TGTGCCAGCAGCGCGGGGGGACCCCTGGAGACCCAGTACTTC. This codes for CASSAGGPLETQYF.

There are a few counts of this clonotype. The chain links TRBV4-1 to TRBJ2-3; 9 bases are a match to TRBD2. Trimming took 4 bases from V and 2 from J; bases not matched to a gene: 7. CDR1 is MGHRA, CDR2 YSYEKL, per germline. The CDR3 runs to 16 residues. CDR3 region: CASSPETSGYTDTQYF. Written as DNA, the CDR3 is TGCGCCAGCAGCCCAGAGACTAGCGGATACACAGATACGCAGTATTTT.

The gene calls are TRBV29-1 and TRBJ2-3; D may be TRBD2 (8 bases). V gave up 4 bases and J gave up 3 bases, with 20 bases separating them. This CDR3 spans 16 amino acids. Germline loops: CDR1 SQVTM, CDR2 ANQGSEA. CDR3 sequence: CSVAGGLDGSTDTQYF. The CDR3 DNA reads as TGCAGCGTTGCAGGGGGACTAGATGGTTCTACAGATACGCAGTATTTT.

This chain uses TRBV6-5 with TRBJ2-5; D gene ambiguous. This CDR3 contains 11 residues. Germline assignment: CDR1 MNHEY and CDR2 SVGAGI. Trimming removed 2 bases at V and 9 bases at J, with 7 bases between. The CDR3 bases are TGTGCCAGCAGTTACGAATCGGCCCAGTACTTC. It specifies CASSYESAQYF.

V usage is TRBV29-1 and J usage is TRBJ2-1; D tentatively fits TRBD1 or TRBD2 (5 bases each). CDR1 is SQVTM and CDR2 is ANQGSEA in the germline V gene. V lost 4 bases to trimming and J lost 5 bases, with 12 bases between them. The CDR3 is 13 amino acids. The chain's CDR3 is CSVVRGENNEQFF. The CDR3 DNA reads as TGCAGCGTTGTGAGAGGGGAAAACAATGAGCAGTTCTTC.